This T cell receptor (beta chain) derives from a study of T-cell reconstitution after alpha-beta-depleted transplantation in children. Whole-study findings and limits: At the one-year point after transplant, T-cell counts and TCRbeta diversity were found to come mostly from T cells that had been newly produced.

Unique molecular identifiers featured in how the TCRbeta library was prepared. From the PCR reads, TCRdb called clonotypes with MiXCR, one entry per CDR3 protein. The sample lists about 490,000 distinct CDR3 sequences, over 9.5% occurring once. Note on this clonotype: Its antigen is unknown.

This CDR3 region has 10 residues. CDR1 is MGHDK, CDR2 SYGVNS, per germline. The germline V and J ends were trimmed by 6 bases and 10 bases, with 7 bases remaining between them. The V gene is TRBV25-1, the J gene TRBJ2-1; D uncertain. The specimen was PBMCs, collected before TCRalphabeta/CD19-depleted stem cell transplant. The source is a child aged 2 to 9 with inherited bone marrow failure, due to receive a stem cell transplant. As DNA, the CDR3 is TGTGCCAGCAGGGCCGTGGAGCAGTTCTTC. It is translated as CASRAVEQFF.